This T cell receptor beta chain stems from a study of a mutant IDH1 vaccine in newly diagnosed glioma (dated by TCRdb to 2020 to 2023). General notes on the study: Patients received eight vaccinations in weeks 1, 3, 5, 7, 11, 15, 19 and 23, corresponding to visits V03 through V10. Prior to enrollment, patients had been given standard therapy consisting of radiotherapy alone, temozolomide alone, or radiochemotherapy with temozolomide, with the combination given to most patients. The roughly 32 treated patients were approximately 60% male and around 40% female, with a mean age of around 40 years. Vaccination began 4-6 weeks after radiotherapy alone, or alongside temozolomide cycles in the chemotherapy-containing groups. For exploratory analyses, about 25 treated patients had longitudinal TCRB deep sequencing done wherever samples were available. Peripheral blood samples were drawn at six visits, namely V03 (baseline), V05, V07, V10, V12 and V13. Study-wide conclusions, independent of this receptor: Pseudoprogression seemed to be unrelated to changes in the top peripheral T cell clonotypes found by TCRB sequencing. PBMC samples for TCRB deep sequencing were selected based on availability. The authors stated that sample limitations prevented analyses of patient blood samples from being reproduced. Across multiple MHC alleles, vaccine-induced immune responses were seen in 85% to 95% of patients.

Library method: the immunoSEQ multiplex PCR assay. Following the manufacturer's protocol, the hsTCRB Kit was used to amplify rearranged TCR beta chain sequences. An Illumina MiSeq was used to sequence the TCRB libraries. For the original study's pipeline: Demultiplexing, trimming and gene mapping were performed with the kit vendor's proprietary platform. Not all clones reach the TCRdb copy of this immuneACCESS table, which keeps in-frame sequences only. Checked studies attribute under half of the gap to unresolved V genes and leave the rest unexplained. D and trimming come from the DNA, and the V and J calls and clone size come from that table. This sample comprises about 44,000 clones, about 91% of them detected only once. Roughly 3.9% of the sample comes from the top ten. CDR1 and CDR2, looked up from the germline V gene (reference sequence), are LNHDA and SQIVND. CDR3 length: 14 amino acids, cysteine to phenylalanine. The retained sequence is limited to the CDR3, 42 bases, with the frame set at the first base. V gives up 5 bases and J gives up 7 bases, and the segment between their germline ends measures 15 bases.

According to the study, the label for this sample's time point signals: week 23, last vaccination. Each vaccine dose was 300 ug of a 20-mer mutant IDH1 peptide in Montanide, given subcutaneously with topical imiquimod. The donors had newly diagnosed IDH1-mutant astrocytomas of WHO grade 3 or 4 that showed loss of nuclear ATRX. The samples were drawn from NOA16, a multicentre, single-arm, open-label phase I trial in Germany that tested a mutant IDH1 peptide vaccine in humans for the first time. The DNeasy Blood and Tissue Kit was used to extract genomic DNA from EDTA blood for TCRB sequencing. Of note for this clone: Its antigen remains undetermined. The sample holds no much larger clone one base away, and base qualities are not on file.

The chain is assembled from TRBV19 and TRBJ1-5, with the D gene not clear enough to name. This clonotype was sampled from a middle-aged man with glioma. The specimen comprised PBMCs, sampled from a glioma patient whose treatment included an IDH1 peptide vaccine. In nucleotides, the sequence is TGTGCCAGTAGTTTGGCGGGCTCGGGACAGCCCCAGCATTTT. This sequence encodes CASSLAGSGQPQHF.